Presented here are 32 T cell receptor beta chains from one specimen sequenced in a study of T cells in Graves' hyperthyroidism and ophthalmopathy. Researchers amplified the TCR beta CDR3 regions from RNA transcripts. During a first-round RT-PCR of the TCR CDR3, the HTBI primer set was used. MiXCR was run by TCRdb on the multiplex PCR reads, yielding one entry per CDR3 protein. The sample yields about 380,000 distinct CDR3 sequences, less than 15% seen once. Material for sequencing was blood. These receptors were collected from a man aged 25-45 years with Graves' hyperthyroidism that later progressed to Graves' ophthalmopathy.

This clonotype was detected many times. V and J are TRBV7-9 and TRBJ1-1; unclear D gene. Germline V gene sequence: CDR1 SEHNR, CDR2 FQNEAQ (reference sequence). There are 12 residues in the CDR3. With 6 bases removed from V and 11 bases from J, the gap between germline ends came to 16 bases. The CDR3 sequence: CASSLDGHGAFF. The CDR3 DNA sequence: TGTGCCAGCAGTCTCGACGGCCATGGGGCTTTCTTT.

This rearrangement joins TRBV30 to TRBJ2-1, with TRBD1 as a possible D gene (5 bases). The CDR3 spans 12 residues. With 2 bases removed from V and 7 bases from J, the gap between germline ends came to 9 bases. Germline CDR1 reads GTSNPN; CDR2 reads SVGIG (reference sequence). Here the CDR3 DNA reads TGTGCCTGGAGTAAGGGGTGGAATGAGCAGTTCTTC. Residues: CAWSKGWNEQFF.

The V call is TRBV7-3, the J call TRBJ2-5; TRBD2 matches 7 bases. CDR3 length: 17 residues. After removal of 1 base from V and 2 bases from J, the junction contained 10 bases not matched to a gene. Germline V lookup: CDR1 SGHTA, CDR2 FQGTGA. CDR3 nucleotide sequence: TGTGCCAGCAGCTTAAATGGTCCGGGACTACAACAAGAGACCCAGTACTTC. Translated: CASSLNGPGLQQETQYF.

This clonotype has ten or more counts. The V and J genes are TRBV3-1 and TRBJ2-2, with TRBD2 as a possible D gene (6 bases). Germline V gene data show CDR1 as LGHDT and CDR2 as YNNKEL (reference sequence). There are 14 residues in the CDR3. The V end was cut by 1 base, the J end by 5 bases, with 8 bases between. The CDR3 DNA follows: TGTGCCAGCAGCCAAGTGGCGGGAACCGGGGAGCTGTTTTTT. This translates into CASSQVAGTGELFF. The full variable domain, in which reference TRBV3-1 and TRBJ2-2 provide the parts outside the CDR3, is DTAVSQTPKYLVTQMGNDKSIKCEQNLGHDTMYWYKQDSKKFLKIMFSYNNKELIINETVPNRFSPKSPDKAHLNLHINSLELGDSAVYFCASSQVAGTGELFFGEGSRLTVL.

This clonotype was observed at least ten times. V and J are TRBV6-6 and TRBJ2-3, with D hard to call. Germline V gene lookup returns CDR1 MNHNY and CDR2 SVGAGI (reference sequence). The V and J ends lost 2 bases and 11 bases respectively, with 17 bases between them. The CDR3 loop spans 14 amino acids. The CDR3 protein is CASSYRRLAVGQYF. The CDR3 nucleotides read TGTGCCAGCAGTTACCGTCGACTCGCGGTGGGGCAGTATTTT.

This clonotype has only a few counts. V is TRBV10-1 and J is TRBJ2-3, with D possibly being TRBD1 or TRBD2 (5 bases each). V was trimmed by 4 bases and J by 4 bases, leaving 9 bases between them. Germline V gene lookup returns CDR1 WNHNN and CDR2 SYGVQD (reference sequence). This CDR3 spans 13 amino acids. CDR3 residues: CASSGGGSDTQYF. The CDR3 nucleotides are TGCGCCAGCAGTGGTGGGGGATCAGATACGCAGTATTTT.

This clonotype turned up a few times. The chain links TRBV7-6 to TRBJ2-3, with 9 bases fitting TRBD2. The V gene end was trimmed by 4 bases and the J gene end by 1 base; junction bases not matched to a gene: 6. This CDR3 is 16 amino acids long. The germline V gene encodes CDR1 SGHVS and CDR2 FNYEAQ. CDR3 region: CASSYLVAGGTDTQYF. DNA of the CDR3: TGTGCCAGCAGCTATCTGGTAGCGGGGGGCACAGATACGCAGTATTTT.

In its sample, this clonotype was seen a few times. The J gene is TRBJ2-7, the V gene TRBV27; possibly TRBD1 or TRBD2 for D (5 bases each). This CDR3 is 14 amino acids long. Trimming cost V 3 bases and J 1 base, with 10 bases left between them. Per the germline V gene, CDR1 is MNHEY and CDR2 is SMNVEV (reference sequence). The CDR3 is CASSFFEGSYEQYF. The CDR3 bases are TGTGCCAGCAGTTTTTTTGAGGGGTCCTACGAGCAGTACTTC.

This clonotype was counted at least ten times. The chain joins TRBV20-1 to TRBJ2-7, with 7 bases matching TRBD2. With 3 bases clipped from V and 3 bases from J, the junction kept 14 bases outside the gene matches. The CDR3 has 16 amino acids. Germline values: CDR1 DFQATT, CDR2 SNEGSKA (reference sequence). The CDR3, as DNA: TGCAGTGCTAGGGACAAGGTAGCGGGCTTCGTCTACGAGCAGTACTTC. Amino acid sequence: CSARDKVAGFVYEQYF.

This clonotype appeared many times. The chain couples TRBV27 to TRBJ1-2; 9 positions match TRBD1. The CDR3 totals 13 residues. Trimming cost V 8 bases and J 6 bases; bases outside gene matches: 7. CDR1 and CDR2 (germline): MNHEY, SMNVEV (reference sequence). CDR3 amino acids: CASGTGINNGYTF. In DNA, the CDR3 is TGTGCCAGCGGGACAGGGATAAACAATGGCTACACCTTC.

This clonotype was detected many times. This CDR3 is CASSTHRLADTDTQYF. CDR3 DNA: TGTGCCAGCAGCACCCACCGACTAGCAGACACAGATACGCAGTATTTT. This rearrangement joins TRBV11-3 to TRBJ2-3; 7 positions match TRBD2. J was trimmed by 2 bases and V by 5 bases; bases with no gene match: 10. The CDR3 totals 16 residues. Germline CDR1 reads SGHNT; CDR2 reads YENEEA.

The sample holds a few counts of this clonotype. The V call is TRBV6-1, the J call TRBJ1-2; 8 bases are shared with TRBD1. CDR3 length: 14 amino acids. The germline V gene encodes CDR1 MNHNS and CDR2 SASEGT. Unmatched junction bases numbered 11, after V lost 6 bases and J lost 8 bases. This chain's CDR3 is CASRDGQGSYGYTF. CDR3 nucleotide sequence: TGTGCCAGCAGAGACGGACAGGGTTCGTACGGCTACACCTTC.

In its sample, this clonotype was seen many times. This rearrangement joins TRBV18 to TRBJ1-2; 7 bases map to TRBD1. Per germline, CDR1 KGHSH and CDR2 LQKENI. The CDR3 length is 16 residues. V lost 5 bases to trimming and J lost 4 bases; unmatched junction nucleotides: 13. CDR3 region: CASSILDWDSFYGYTF. The CDR3 DNA reads TGTGCCAGCTCAATACTCGACTGGGACAGCTTCTATGGCTACACCTTC.

The sample holds many counts of this clonotype. This chain connects TRBV28 to TRBJ1-3; TRBD1 matches 7 bases. The CDR3 has 21 residues. Germline V CDR1 and CDR2: MDHEN, SYDVKM. Trimming removed 5 bases from V and 0 bases from J; junction bases left unmatched: 22. The CDR3 loop is CASSSPPGTVDTSHSGNTIYF. CDR3 in DNA: TGTGCCAGCAGTAGTCCTCCCGGGACAGTAGATACTTCTCACTCTGGAAACACCATATATTTT.

This clonotype was detected ten times or more. The genes are TRBV20-1 and TRBJ1-5; D perhaps matches TRBD1 (5 bases). With 3 bases removed from V and 6 bases from J, the gap between germline ends came to 12 bases. Germline loops: CDR1 DFQATT, CDR2 SNEGSKA (reference sequence). There are 13 residues in the CDR3. The CDR3 sequence is CSASSGGVQPQHF. The CDR3 region has the DNA TGCAGTGCTAGTAGCGGAGGGGTTCAGCCCCAGCATTTT.

The sample holds many counts of this clonotype. The chain recombines TRBV7-8 with TRBJ2-1; D may be TRBD1 (7 bases). V lost 5 bases, J lost 10 bases, and 15 bases lay in between. Germline CDR1 reads SGHVS; CDR2 reads FQNEAQ. CDR3 length: 13 amino acids. CDR3 region: CASSQGGGAEQFF. The CDR3 bases are TGTGCCAGCAGCCAAGGGGGCGGGGCCGAGCAGTTCTTC.

This clonotype was detected many times. This chain connects TRBV20-1 to TRBJ1-1, with no clear D. The CDR3 contains 16 residues. Trimming removed 0 bases at V and 3 bases at J, with 17 bases between. CDR1 and CDR2 (germline): DFQATT, SNEGSKA (reference sequence). The CDR3 region is CSARDSSAAVYTEAFF. CDR3 DNA sequence: TGCAGTGCTAGAGATAGTTCGGCCGCCGTGTACACTGAAGCTTTCTTT.

This clonotype occurred many times. V and J are TRBV9 and TRBJ1-5, with a possible D match to TRBD1 (5 bases). Between the trimmed V and J ends, which lost 3 bases and 1 base, there was a span of 11 bases. In germline, CDR1 is SGDLS, CDR2 YYNGEE. The CDR3 sequence is 15 residues long. The CDR3 loop reads CASSAQWDSNQPQHF. CDR3 nucleotide sequence: TGTGCCAGCAGCGCCCAATGGGACAGCAATCAGCCCCAGCATTTT.

This clonotype was counted many times. The chain links TRBV7-8 to TRBJ2-1; possibly TRBD1 or TRBD2 for D (6 bases each). This CDR3 spans 16 amino acids. V dropped 7 bases and J dropped 2 bases, with 18 bases sitting between them. In germline, CDR1 is SGHVS, CDR2 FQNEAQ. CDR3 bases: TGTGCCAGCACCCGAGGGGGGACTCCAACCTACAATGAGCAGTTCTTC. Its translation: CASTRGGTPTYNEQFF.

In the case of this clonotype: This may arise from a read error, as a much more abundant clone is one base away. The chain combines TRBV2 with TRBJ2-7; D tentatively fits TRBD1 or TRBD2 (7 bases each). CDR1 SNHLY and CDR2 FYNNEI come from the germline V gene. Trimming removed 3 bases at V and 3 bases at J, with 12 bases between. CDR3 length: 14 residues. CDR3 in DNA: TGTGCCAGCAGTGATACAGGGGAGGGCTACGAGCAGTACTTC. Its translation is CASSDTGEGYEQYF.

This clonotype was counted many times. The chain uses TRBV28 and TRBJ2-7; weak D call: TRBD2 (6 bases). Trimming stripped 6 bases from V and 4 bases from J, with 19 bases between. Germline V gives CDR1 MDHEN, CDR2 SYDVKM. The CDR3 runs 15 residues. This chain's CDR3 is CASSSPGAGGYEQYF. CDR3 DNA sequence: TGTGCCAGCAGCTCACCCGGGGCCGGGGGTTACGAGCAGTACTTC.

Many counts were recorded for this clonotype. The chain uses TRBV7-7 and TRBJ2-1; a weak D match, TRBD1 (5 bases). CDR1 and CDR2 (germline): SSHAT, FNYEAQ (reference sequence). This CDR3 has 13 amino acids. V was trimmed by 2 bases and J by 8 bases, leaving 10 bases between them. The CDR3 region is CASSLRGGDEQFF. The CDR3 DNA sequence: TGTGCCAGCAGCTTAAGGGGTGGCGATGAGCAGTTCTTC.

The chain links TRBV6-1 to TRBJ1-5, with 8 bases fitting TRBD1. V was clipped by 5 bases and J by 5 bases; unmatched bases: 5. The CDR3 is 14 amino acids. The germline V gene has CDR1 MNHNS and CDR2 SASEGT. The CDR3 is CASSPRTGYQPQHF. CDR3 DNA: TGTGCCAGCAGTCCCCGGACAGGGTATCAGCCCCAGCATTTT.

V and J are TRBV5-8 and TRBJ1-2, with D possibly TRBD1 on 5 matching bases. This CDR3 is built from 16 residues. Between the trimmed V and J ends, which lost 0 bases and 5 bases, there was a span of 17 bases. Germline CDR1 is SGHTS and CDR2 is YDEGEE. CDR3 coding DNA: TGTGCCAGCAGCTTGGATGCCGGGAGACAGATATATGGCTACACCTTC. This sequence encodes CASSLDAGRQIYGYTF.

J is TRBJ1-6 and V is TRBV6-1, with D unclear. Germline-derived CDR1 and CDR2 are MNHNS and SASEGT. V lost 11 bases and J 5 bases, leaving 16 bases between the germline ends. The CDR3 is 14 residues long. The CDR3 nucleotides are TGTGCCGGGTCTCGGGAGACGGATAATTCACCCCTCCACTTT. It codes for CAGSRETDNSPLHF.

This clonotype has a handful of counts. The genes are TRBV6-1 and TRBJ2-7, with D maybe TRBD1 (5 bases). The CDR3 extends over 13 amino acids. Trimming left V 5 bases short and J 5 bases short, with 13 bases between. Germline lookup yields CDR1 MNHNS and CDR2 SASEGT. CDR3 protein: CASSLSRGHEQYF. The CDR3 nucleotides are TGTGCCAGCAGTTTGAGTAGGGGCCACGAGCAGTACTTC.

This clonotype has at least ten counts. This rearrangement joins TRBV5-1 to TRBJ1-5; maybe TRBD1 (5 bases). Per germline, CDR1 SGHRS and CDR2 YFSETQ. V lost 5 bases, J lost 6 bases, and 15 bases lay in between. The CDR3 runs to 14 residues. CDR3 region: CASRQQAGGQPQHF. The CDR3 nucleotides are TGCGCCAGCAGACAACAGGCGGGGGGTCAGCCCCAGCATTTT.

This clonotype was detected only a few times. A much larger clone lies a single base off, so this may be a read error. The V gene is TRBV7-9, the J gene TRBJ1-6; possible D gene TRBD1, 6 bases. From germline, CDR1 is SEHNR and CDR2 FQNEAQ (reference sequence). This CDR3 has 15 residues. Trimming pared 6 bases from V and 11 bases from J, leaving 20 bases between. The CDR3 DNA follows: TGTGCCAGCAGTCCAAGCGGACAGAACAATCCACCCCTCCACTTT. Translating it yields CASSPSGQNNPPLHF.

This clonotype showed up many times. The DNA of the CDR3 is TGTGCCAGCAGTTGGGGGGGCCTTTCCACAGATACGCAGTATTTT. Protein: CASSWGGLSTDTQYF. The genes are TRBV6-1 and TRBJ2-3; D may be TRBD2 (7 bases). The CDR3 totals 15 residues. The V end lost 5 bases, the J end lost 2 bases, and 14 bases lay between the germline ends. Germline CDR1 is MNHNS and CDR2 is SASEGT.

CDR3 DNA sequence: TGTGCCAGCAGCGACGGACAGGGGGCATCCTACAATGAGCAGTTCTTC. It codes for CASSDGQGASYNEQFF. The chain joins TRBV9 to TRBJ2-1, with 11 bases matching TRBD1. V dropped 3 bases and J dropped 1; count of bases not matched to a gene: 3. CDR1 is SGDLS, CDR2 YYNGEE, per germline. This CDR3 has 16 amino acids. The whole variable domain, filled in from reference TRBV9 and TRBJ2-1, reads DSGVTQTPKHLITATGQRVTLRCSPRSGDLSVYWYQQSLDQGLQFLIQYYNGEERAKGNILERFSAQQFPDLHSELNLSSLELGDSALYFCASSDGQGASYNEQFFGPGTRLTVL.

This clonotype was counted at least ten times. The chain carries TRBV7-9 and TRBJ2-3, with a weak D call TRBD2 (5 bases). Germline V gene data show CDR1 as SEHNR and CDR2 as FQNEAQ (reference sequence). CDR3 size: 12 residues. The ends were cut back, 7 bases at V and 7 bases at J, with 12 bases in the middle. The CDR3 spells CASTGISNTQYF. CDR3 bases: TGTGCCAGCACCGGGATCTCGAATACGCAGTATTTT.

V usage is TRBV20-1 and J usage is TRBJ1-1; D is uncertain. The CDR3 is made up of 14 amino acids. The germline V gene encodes CDR1 DFQATT and CDR2 SNEGSKA (reference sequence). Trimming took 8 bases from V and 4 from J, leaving 20 bases between them. The CDR3 coding sequence is TGCAGTACCGAAGGGCAGGCATTAGTCACTGAAGCTTTCTTT. Its translation: CSTEGQALVTEAFF.